What follows are 32 T cell receptor beta chains derived from one specimen sequenced in a study of monozygotic twins with inflammatory bowel disease. One entry per CDR3 protein, without DNA, is what TCRdb gives after re-calling the 5' RACE reads. The sample data list fewer than 550,000 distinct CDR3 sequences. The material sequenced was blood. These receptors were obtained from a human donor with ulcerative colitis or Crohn's disease, or a healthy co-twin of an affected twin (not recorded which).

CDR3 amino acids: CASNTARRSVNEQFF. The J gene is TRBJ2-1, the V gene TRBV28; lacking DNA, the TRBD1 call made by TCRdb goes unchecked. The CDR3 runs 15 residues. Germline lookup yields CDR1 MDHEN and CDR2 SYDVKM.

The rearrangement uses TRBV10-3 and TRBJ1-3. This CDR3 comprises 14 residues. The germline V gene encodes CDR1 ENHRY and CDR2 SYGVKD. CDR3 amino acids: CASSGSYSGNTIYF.

The chain uses TRBV27 and TRBJ1-4; with no DNA, the TCRdb D assignment of TRBD1 cannot be verified. This CDR3 has 15 amino acids. CDR1 is MNHEY, CDR2 SMNVEV, per germline (reference sequence). The CDR3 sequence is CASSLRGGGWEKLFF.

The chain has TRBV12-3 or TRBV12-4 and TRBJ1-6; TCRdb names TRBD1, which stays unverified in the absence of DNA. The CDR3 runs 15 residues. The CDR3 region is CASSGSTVYNSPLHF.

The rearrangement uses TRBV30 and TRBJ2-1; as DNA is missing, the TRBD1 call by TCRdb cannot be tested. This CDR3 has 12 residues. Germline values: CDR1 GTSNPN, CDR2 SVGIG (reference sequence). CDR3 loop: CAWNTGYNEQFF.

V and J are TRBV7-9 and TRBJ2-2; as DNA is missing, the TRBD2 call by TCRdb cannot be tested. This CDR3 has 15 residues. The germline V gene encodes CDR1 SEHNR and CDR2 FQNEAQ (reference sequence). This chain's CDR3 is CASSFGLAEAGELFF.

This chain links TRBV5-1 with TRBJ1-2; TCRdb designates TRBD1, a call that cannot be tested without DNA. Per germline, CDR1 SGHRS and CDR2 YFSETQ. CDR3 length: 17 residues. CDR3 sequence: CASRPGTGSLTNYGYTF.

The chain uses TRBV18 and TRBJ2-7; the D gene TCRdb calls, TRBD2, cannot be checked with no DNA. CDR3 length: 16 residues. Germline V gives CDR1 KGHSH, CDR2 LQKENI. CDR3 in amino acids: CASSSSQGYSGYEQYF.

This rearrangement joins TRBV20-1 to TRBJ1-1; checking the TCRdb D call of TRBD1 is not possible without DNA. Germline V gives CDR1 DFQATT, CDR2 SNEGSKA (reference sequence). CDR3 size: 13 residues. CDR3: CSARVPGTAEAFF.

The chain has TRBV4-2 and TRBJ2-5; the D call of TRBD2 rests on TCRdb alone, since no DNA is present to check it. The CDR3 spans 15 residues. The V gene's germline CDR1 is LGHNA and CDR2 YNFKEQ. The CDR3 spells CASSQRLAGGETQYF.

This chain links TRBV4-1 with TRBJ1-5; the TCRdb call, TRBD1, lacks DNA for checking. Germline CDR1 MGHRA, CDR2 YSYEKL. This CDR3 is 16 amino acids long. CDR3 sequence: CASSQVPQGPNQPQHF.

This chain joins TRBV11-2 and TRBJ1-1. CDR1 is SGHAT, CDR2 FQNNGV, per germline. CDR3 length: 14 residues. CDR3 residues: CASSRGSLNTEAFF.

This chain's CDR3 is CSARDRGGPFRGYTF. The chain couples TRBV20-1 to TRBJ1-2; the D gene TCRdb calls, TRBD1, cannot be checked with no DNA. Germline loops: CDR1 DFQATT, CDR2 SNEGSKA (reference sequence). The CDR3 runs 15 residues.

V and J are TRBV11-2 and TRBJ2-3; TCRdb proposes TRBD2, but this gene call is untestable without DNA. This CDR3 contains 17 residues. Germline V gene lookup returns CDR1 SGHAT and CDR2 FQNNGV. The CDR3 spells CASSLDRLAGRLDTQYF.

The chain carries TRBV30 and TRBJ2-1; checking the TCRdb D call of TRBD1 is not possible without DNA. The CDR3 runs 13 residues. The germline gives CDR1 GTSNPN, CDR2 SVGIG (reference sequence). CDR3 protein: CAWSVLAGDEQFF.

This chain uses TRBV7-6 with TRBJ2-2; the D call from TCRdb, TRBD2, cannot be confirmed without DNA. The CDR3 is 16 amino acids. Germline CDR1 reads SGHVS; CDR2 reads FNYEAQ. The CDR3 spells CASSPTSGLNTGELFF.

The V gene is TRBV12-5, the J gene TRBJ1-1. Germline V CDR1 and CDR2: LGHNT, FRNRAP. This CDR3 spans 13 amino acids. CDR3 region: CASGLESSTEAFF. Full variable domain (remainder filled in from reference TRBV12-5 and TRBJ1-1): DARVTQTPRHKVTEMGQEVTMRCQPILGHNTVFWYRQTMMQGLELLAYFRNRAPLDDSGMPKDRFSAEMPDATLATLKIQPSEPRDSAVYFCASGLESSTEAFFGQGTRLTVV.

V and J are TRBV12-5 and TRBJ2-7; no DNA is available, so the TRBD1 call from TCRdb remains unchecked. CDR1 is LGHNT and CDR2 is FRNRAP in the germline V gene. The CDR3 has 13 amino acids. The CDR3 sequence: CASNRDTTGEQYF.

This sequence joins TRBV24-1 and TRBJ2-1; lacking DNA, the TRBD2 call made by TCRdb goes unchecked. Per germline, CDR1 KGHDR and CDR2 SFDVKD. CDR3 length equals 13 residues. The CDR3 is CATSDLPSGSHFF.

The rearrangement uses TRBV11-2 and TRBJ1-1. CDR1 is SGHAT, CDR2 FQNNGV, per germline. The CDR3 spans 18 residues. The CDR3 loop is CASSLNAGKRLKNTEAFF.

The CDR3 spells CASSYTTSAEQYF. The J gene is TRBJ2-7, the V gene TRBV6-2 or TRBV6-3. This CDR3 region has 13 residues. The V gene's germline CDR1 is MNHEY and CDR2 SVGEGT.

The genes are TRBV3-1 and TRBJ2-7; TCRdb's assignment of TRBD2 cannot be checked, as there is no DNA. This CDR3 region has 15 residues. Germline V gene data show CDR1 as LGHDT and CDR2 as YNNKEL (reference sequence). This CDR3 is CASSQASGSVYEQYF.

The V and J genes are TRBV5-8 and TRBJ2-1; TCRdb proposes TRBD2, but this gene call is untestable without DNA. Germline V gives CDR1 SGHTS, CDR2 YDEGEE. The CDR3 runs to 13 residues. The CDR3 protein is CASSLGEGREQFF.

V and J are TRBV6-5 and TRBJ1-2. Per the germline V gene, CDR1 is MNHEY and CDR2 is SVGAGI. CDR3 length: 15 residues. The CDR3 region is CASSYASGGLRGYTF.

This rearrangement joins TRBV30 to TRBJ2-5. Germline values: CDR1 GTSNPN, CDR2 SVGIG (reference sequence). The CDR3 spans 13 residues. CDR3 protein: CAWSFSSGETQYF. Drawing the rest from reference TRBV30 and TRBJ2-5, the complete variable domain is SQTIHQWPATLVQPVGSPLSLECTVEGTSNPNLYWYRQAAGRGLQLLFYSVGIGQISSEVPQNLSASRPQDRQFILSSKKLLLSDSGFYLCAWSFSSGETQYFGPGTRLLVL.

This chain uses TRBV7-9 with TRBJ1-4; the TRBD1 assignment by TCRdb is unverifiable without DNA. Looked up from germline, CDR1 is SEHNR and CDR2 is FQNEAQ (reference sequence). The CDR3 totals 14 residues. The CDR3 here is CASRTGSTDEKLFF.

V gene TRBV28 combines with J gene TRBJ2-3; TCRdb picks TRBD1, but there is no DNA to check that call. Germline loops: CDR1 MDHEN, CDR2 SYDVKM. The CDR3 runs 14 residues. Here the CDR3 reads CASKTSGVTDTQYF.

V and J are TRBV5-1 and TRBJ2-1; lacking DNA, the TRBD1 call made by TCRdb goes unchecked. From germline, CDR1 is SGHRS and CDR2 YFSETQ. The CDR3 contains 17 residues. The CDR3 spells CASSLVEVGGLRNEQFF.

V usage is TRBV12-3 or TRBV12-4 and J usage is TRBJ1-2; with no DNA, the TCRdb D assignment of TRBD1 cannot be verified. The CDR3 loop spans 12 amino acids. CDR3 sequence reads: CASSLTGQGYTF.

This chain joins TRBV7-6 and TRBJ2-3; TCRdb outputs TRBD2, but without DNA this stays unchecked. CDR1 is SGHVS and CDR2 is FNYEAQ in the germline V gene. CDR3 length: 16 amino acids. The CDR3 is CASSLDIAGYTDTQYF.

The V gene is TRBV7-9, the J gene TRBJ2-1; the TCRdb D gene call, TRBD1, has no DNA to confirm it. CDR3 size: 14 residues. Germline V gene data show CDR1 as SEHNR and CDR2 as FQNEAQ (reference sequence). The CDR3 sequence is CASSPGVASDEQFF.

The rearrangement links TRBV18 to TRBJ2-6. Germline CDR1 KGHSH, CDR2 LQKENI. This CDR3 region has 16 residues. The CDR3 loop reads CASSPPGISGANVLIF. The whole variable domain, remainder taken from reference TRBV18 and TRBJ2-6, is NAGVMQNPRHLVRRRGQEARLRCSPMKGHSHVYWYRQLPEEGLKFMVYLQKENIIDESGMPKERFSAEFPKEGPSILRIQQVVRGDSAAYFCASSPPGISGANVLIFGAGSRLTVL.